This TCR beta chain comes out of a study of CD4 T cells in relation to SARS-CoV-2 and coronaviruses. The data were produced by immunoSEQ multiplex PCR, yet TCRdb's version contains in-frame clones alone and is incomplete. The repertoire includes approximately 37,000 clones, roughly 88% of them detected once, and roughly 3.2% sits in the top ten. The sample comprised memory CD4+ T cells from PBMCs. This clonotype originated in an adult with COVID-19.

The CDR3 spells CAISGSRGGGETQYF. Written as DNA, the CDR3 is TGTGCCATCAGTGGGTCCCGGGGGGGAGGTGAGACCCAGTACTTC. This chain joins TRBV10-3 and TRBJ2-5, with 8 bases that match TRBD2. The germline CDR1 and CDR2 sequences are ENHRY and SYGVKD. Unmatched junction bases numbered 9, after V lost 4 bases and J lost 5 bases. The CDR3 consists of 15 residues.